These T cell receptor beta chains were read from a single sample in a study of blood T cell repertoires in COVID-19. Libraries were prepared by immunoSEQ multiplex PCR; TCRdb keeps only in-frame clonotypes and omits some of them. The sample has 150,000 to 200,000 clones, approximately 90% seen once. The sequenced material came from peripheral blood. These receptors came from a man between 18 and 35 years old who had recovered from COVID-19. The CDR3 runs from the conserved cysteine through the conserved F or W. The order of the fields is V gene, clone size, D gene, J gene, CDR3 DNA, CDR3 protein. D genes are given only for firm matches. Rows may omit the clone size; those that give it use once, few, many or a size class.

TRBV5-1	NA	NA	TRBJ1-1	TGCGCCAGCAGCTTGGGGACTTCTCCGGGCACTGAAGCTTTCTTT	CASSLGTSPGTEAFF
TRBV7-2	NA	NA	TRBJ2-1	TGTGCCAGCAGCTTGATCGGGCGGGTTCAGCAGTTCTTC	CASSLIGRVQQFF
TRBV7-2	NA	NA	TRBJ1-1	TGTGCCAGCAGCCAGTCAGTCCCTGAAGCTTTCTTT	CASSQSVPEAFF
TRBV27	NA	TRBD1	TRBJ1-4	TGTGCCAGCAGTCCACGGGGGACAGGGAATGAAAAACTGTTTTTT	CASSPRGTGNEKLFF
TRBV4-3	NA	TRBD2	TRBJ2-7	TGCGCCAGCAGCCAAGGTCCTAGCGGGACGTACGAGCAGTACTTC	CASSQGPSGTYEQYF
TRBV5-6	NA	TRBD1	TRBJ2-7	TGTGCCAGCACCCTCACAGGGGTCTACGAGCAGTACTTC	CASTLTGVYEQYF
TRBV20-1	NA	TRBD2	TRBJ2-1	TGCAGTCCAAGTGAGGCTAGCGGATACAATGAGCAGTTCTTC	CSPSEASGYNEQFF
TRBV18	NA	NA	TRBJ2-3	TGTGCCAGCTCCCCCTTGCTGACTGGCACAGATACGCAGTATTTT	CASSPLLTGTDTQYF
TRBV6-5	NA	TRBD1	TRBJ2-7	TGTGCCAGCAGTTTATCTCCGGGACAGGGGACCTACGAGCAGTACTTC	CASSLSPGQGTYEQYF
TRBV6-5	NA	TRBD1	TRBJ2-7	TGTGCCAGCAGCGATTCCGGGACAGGGAACGGCGAGCAGTACTTC	CASSDSGTGNGEQYF
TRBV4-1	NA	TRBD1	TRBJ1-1	TGCGCCAGCAGCCTCTCCGACAGGGTGGTTACTGAAGCTTTCTTT	CASSLSDRVVTEAFF
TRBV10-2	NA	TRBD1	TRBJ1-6	TGCGCCAGCAGGGGACAGAGAAACTCACCCCTCCACTTT	CASRGQRNSPLHF
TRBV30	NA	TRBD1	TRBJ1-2	TGTGCCTGGAGTAGGGGGCGACGAGCGGGCTACACCTTC	CAWSRGRRAGYTF
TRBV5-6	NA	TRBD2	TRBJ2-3	TGTGCCAGCAGCCCCATGGGGGTTCTAGCGGGAGTGGAAACAGATACGCAGTATTTT	CASSPMGVLAGVETDTQYF
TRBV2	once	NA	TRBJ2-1	TGTGCCAGCACCGGGACTGCCGACAATGAGCAGTTCTTC	CASTGTADNEQFF
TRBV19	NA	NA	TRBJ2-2	TGTGCCAGTAGTTTGGCCTGGACCGGGGAGCTGTTTTTT	CASSLAWTGELFF
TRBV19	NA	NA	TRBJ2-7	TGTGCCACCGCCCCCCAGGGGTCCTACGAGCAGTACTTC	CATAPQGSYEQYF
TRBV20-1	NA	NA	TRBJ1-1	TGCAGTGCTACCACGGGAGCCGAAGCTTTCTTT	CSATTGAEAFF
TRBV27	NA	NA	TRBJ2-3	TGTGCCAGCTGCATGTATCAGGGATCAACAGATACGCAGTATTTT	CASCMYQGSTDTQYF
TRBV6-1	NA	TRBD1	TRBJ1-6	TGTGCCAGCAGTGATGGGTACAGGGGACCCCTCCACTTT	CASSDGYRGPLHF
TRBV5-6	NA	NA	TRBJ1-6	TGTGCCAGCAGCCTCAGGGGTTCTAATTCACCCCTCCACTTT	CASSLRGSNSPLHF
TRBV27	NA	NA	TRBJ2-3	TGTGCCAGCGGCCGGGAGCCCCTCGGCACAGATACGCAGTATTTT	CASGREPLGTDTQYF
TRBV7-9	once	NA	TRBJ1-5	TGTGCCAGCAGCGCCCAGGGTTCCGCTCCTAATCAGCCCCAGCATTTT	CASSAQGSAPNQPQHF
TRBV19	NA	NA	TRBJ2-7	TGTGCCAGTAGTATACAGGGTAGTCCCTACGAGCAGTACTTC	CASSIQGSPYEQYF
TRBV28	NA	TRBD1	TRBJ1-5	TGTGCCAGCAGTCCCCCTGGGACAGTCAATCAGCCCCAGCATTTT	CASSPPGTVNQPQHF
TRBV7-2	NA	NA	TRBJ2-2	TGTGCCAGCACCCGACCCCCGGGGACCGGGGAGCTGTTTTTT	CASTRPPGTGELFF
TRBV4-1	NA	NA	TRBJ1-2	TGCGCCAGCAGCCAAGGACAGTTTTTCTATGGCTACACCTTC	CASSQGQFFYGYTF
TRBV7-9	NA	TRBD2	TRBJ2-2	TGTGCCAGCATCAGCCGCGGGGGTCCCACCGGGGAGCTGTTTTTT	CASISRGGPTGELFF
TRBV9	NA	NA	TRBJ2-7	TGTGCCAGCCCTATGGGGGGGCGTCTCGAGCAGTACTTC	CASPMGGRLEQYF
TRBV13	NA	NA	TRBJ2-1	TGTGCCAGCAGCCCCCCGTCTAGGCGCGATGAGCAGTTCTTC	CASSPPSRRDEQFF
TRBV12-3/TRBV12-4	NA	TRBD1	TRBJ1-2	TGTGCCAGCAGAAGGACAGGGGGCTATGGCTACACCTTC	CASRRTGGYGYTF
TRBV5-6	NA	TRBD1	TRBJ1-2	TGTGCCAGCAGCCTGGACAGGGGACCCTTCCATGGCTACACCTTC	CASSLDRGPFHGYTF